This TCR beta chain comes out of a study of blood T cell repertoires in COVID-19 (dated by TCRdb to 2020 to 2022). For the wider study: Samples from collaborators originated in the United States, Italy and Spain and spanned both the acute and convalescent phases of COVID-19. The material from the prospective study consisted of cDNA or gDNA derived from T cells, B-cell-depleted T cells, or PBMCs. The repertoires were made available in a free public database intended to serve as a resource for research on the immune response to SARS-CoV-2. The dataset comprised deeply sampled blood TCRbeta repertoires from subjects exposed to, actively infected with, or recovered from COVID-19. Nearly every sample came with metadata listing a de-identified subject ID, COVID-19 status, age in years and sex. Samples were obtained from the ongoing ImmuneRACE study (first 160 participants) and from 1,254 subjects provided by 6 global collaborators. HLA class I and class II types, where available, came from metadata supplied by the sample provider rather than from assay-based typing. Study-wide conclusions, independent of this receptor: Clinical and demographic metadata were provided uncurated, with the amount varying by source and participant.

The germline V gene specifies ENHRY as CDR1 and SYGVKD as CDR2. V is reduced by 3 bases and J by 4 bases, leaving a spacing of 14 bases between them. The CDR3 contains 15 residues, cysteine and phenylalanine counted. The entry retains the CDR3 DNA only, 45 bases that are in frame from base 1. Remarks on this clone: The clone's antigen remains unknown. Base qualities are missing; no much larger clone stands one base away.

One collaborating source in Seattle enrolled patients while the patients were actively infected and followed the patients over time throughout the course of disease. Collaborating institutions collected whole blood in K2EDTA tubes following their own protocols. For TCRbeta analysis, collaborators shipped samples as frozen whole blood, isolated PBMCs, or DNA extracted from either of those sample types. The immunoSEQ Assay, a bias-controlled multiplex PCR, was used to amplify TCRbeta CDR3 regions from genomic DNA. The authors' pipeline ran thus. The number of nucleated cells in each sample was estimated by amplification of reference gene primers within the assay. To quantify the absolute abundance of each unique TCRbeta CDR3 rearrangement, sequence reads were collapsed and filtered. For each sample, productive Simpson clonality was calculated as the square root of Simpson's diversity index across productive rearrangements. TCRdb limited this immuneACCESS table to in-frame rearrangements with V and J called. A share of clones is missing; checked studies link under half to unresolved V genes, and the rest is unexplained. D and trimming were read from the DNA, whereas the V and J calls and clone size are those reported in that table. Counted in this sample were approximately 300,000 clones; roughly 84% of them appeared once. 0.87% of the sample is held by the ten biggest clonotypes.

Sequencing used peripheral blood. The chain is assembled from TRBV10-3 and TRBJ2-3; TRBD2 is possibly the D segment (6 matching bases). This clonotype originated in a human donor with COVID-19, enrolled during active disease. The donor label of this sample is uncertain. The DNA sequence reads TGTGCCATCAGTGACAGTAGCGGCTCCCCAGATACGCAGTATTTT. Its product reads: CAISDSSGSPDTQYF.